This note documents a single TCR beta chain sequence. The antigen is not known. Drawn from each donor were 9 to 10 milliliters of peripheral blood. Per-sample PBMC isolation yielded at least 7 million cells. The source of the sample is a study of blood T cells in healthy people across ages. General observations from the study: It was not known whether donors were CMV positive (a possible confounder of expanded clonotype changes).

CDR3 length: 13 residues. The germline CDR1 and CDR2 sequences are SGHTA and FQGNSA. V shed 5 bases and J shed 1 base, with 8 bases lying between them. A second PCR of about 6 to 12 cycles used a sample-barcoded 5' primer and a J-beta primer mix. Individual samples furnished no less than 2.5 million CDR3-containing paired-end reads apiece. One entry per CDR3 protein, called by TCRdb with MiXCR from the 5' RACE reads. The sample holds a few hundred thousand distinct CDR3 sequences; about 26% are singletons and the top ten take around a sixth. The V gene is TRBV7-2, the J gene TRBJ1-1; D remains unclear. The sequencing input was blood. The TCR originated in a woman aged 70-85 years in good health. The CDR3 DNA reads TGTGCCAGCAGCCAGGAAGCGAACACTGAAGCTTTCTTT. Its translation: CASSQEANTEAFF.